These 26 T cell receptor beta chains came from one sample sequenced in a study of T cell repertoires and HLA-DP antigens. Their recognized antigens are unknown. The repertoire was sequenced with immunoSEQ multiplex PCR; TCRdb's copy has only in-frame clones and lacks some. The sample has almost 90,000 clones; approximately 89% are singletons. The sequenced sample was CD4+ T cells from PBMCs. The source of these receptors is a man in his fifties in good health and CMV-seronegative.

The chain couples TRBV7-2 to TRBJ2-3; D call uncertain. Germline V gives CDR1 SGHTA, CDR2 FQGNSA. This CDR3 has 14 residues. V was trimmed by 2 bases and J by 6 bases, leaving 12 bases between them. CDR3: CASSLPPLLDTQYF. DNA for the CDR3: TGTGCCAGCAGCTTACCCCCTCTATTGGATACGCAGTATTTT.

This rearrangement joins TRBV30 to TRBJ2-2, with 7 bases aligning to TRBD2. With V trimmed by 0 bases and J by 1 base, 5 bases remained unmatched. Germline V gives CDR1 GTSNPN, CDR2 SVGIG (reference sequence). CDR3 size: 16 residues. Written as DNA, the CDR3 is TGTGCCTGGAGTGTAAGAGCGGGATTGAACACCGGGGAGCTGTTTTTT. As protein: CAWSVRAGLNTGELFF.

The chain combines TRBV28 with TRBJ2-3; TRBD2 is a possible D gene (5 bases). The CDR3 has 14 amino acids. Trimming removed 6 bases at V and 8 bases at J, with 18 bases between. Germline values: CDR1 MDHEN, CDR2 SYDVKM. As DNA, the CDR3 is TGTGCCAGCAGGGTCGCCGTAGTACGGGGTACGCAGTATTTT. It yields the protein CASRVAVVRGTQYF.

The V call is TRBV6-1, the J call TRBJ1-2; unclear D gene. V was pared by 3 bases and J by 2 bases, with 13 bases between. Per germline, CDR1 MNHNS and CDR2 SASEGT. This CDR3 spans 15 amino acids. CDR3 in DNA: TGTGCCAGCAGTGAGTCCCCGGGAACCAACTATGGCTACACCTTC. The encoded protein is CASSESPGTNYGYTF.

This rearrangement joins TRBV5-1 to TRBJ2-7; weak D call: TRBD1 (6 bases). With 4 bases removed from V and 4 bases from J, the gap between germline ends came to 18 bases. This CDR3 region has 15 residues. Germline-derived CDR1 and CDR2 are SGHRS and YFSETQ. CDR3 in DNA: TGCGCCAGCAGCCCTTACACCACAGGGTTGTACGAGCAGTACTTC. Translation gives CASSPYTTGLYEQYF.

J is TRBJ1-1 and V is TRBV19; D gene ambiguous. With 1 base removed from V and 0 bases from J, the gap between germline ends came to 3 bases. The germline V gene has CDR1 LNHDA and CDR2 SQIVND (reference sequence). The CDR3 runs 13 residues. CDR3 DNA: TGTGCCAGTAGTATAGGTATGAACACTGAAGCTTTCTTT. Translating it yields CASSIGMNTEAFF.

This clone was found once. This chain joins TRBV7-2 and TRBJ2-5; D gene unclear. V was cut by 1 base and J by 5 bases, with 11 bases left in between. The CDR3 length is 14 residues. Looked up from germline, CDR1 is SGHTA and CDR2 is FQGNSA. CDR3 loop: CASSLGLRVETQYF. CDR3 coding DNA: TGTGCCAGCAGCTTAGGTTTAAGGGTGGAGACCCAGTACTTC.

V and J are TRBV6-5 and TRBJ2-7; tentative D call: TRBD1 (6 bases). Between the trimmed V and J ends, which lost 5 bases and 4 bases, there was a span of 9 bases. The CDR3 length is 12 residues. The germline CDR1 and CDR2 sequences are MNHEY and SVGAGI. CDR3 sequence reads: CASSPRGYEQYF. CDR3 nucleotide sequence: TGTGCCAGCAGTCCCAGGGGATACGAGCAGTACTTC.

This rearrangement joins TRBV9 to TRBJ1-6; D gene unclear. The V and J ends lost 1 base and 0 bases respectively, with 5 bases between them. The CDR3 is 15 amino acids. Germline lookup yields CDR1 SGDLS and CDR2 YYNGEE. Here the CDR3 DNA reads TGTGCCAGCAGCGTATATGACTCCTATAATTCACCCCTCCACTTT. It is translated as CASSVYDSYNSPLHF.

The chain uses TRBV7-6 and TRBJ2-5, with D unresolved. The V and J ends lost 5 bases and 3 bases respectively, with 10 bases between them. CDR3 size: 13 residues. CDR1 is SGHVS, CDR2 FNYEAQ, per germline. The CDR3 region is CASSPGSEETQYF. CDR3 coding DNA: TGTGCCAGCAGCCCCGGCAGTGAAGAGACCCAGTACTTC.

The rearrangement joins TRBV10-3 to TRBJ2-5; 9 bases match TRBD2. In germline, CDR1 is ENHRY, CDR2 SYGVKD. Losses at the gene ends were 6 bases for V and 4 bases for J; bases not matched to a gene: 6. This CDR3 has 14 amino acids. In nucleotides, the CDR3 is TGTGCCATCAGGCCAGCGGGAGGATTAGAGACCCAGTACTTC. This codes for CAIRPAGGLETQYF.

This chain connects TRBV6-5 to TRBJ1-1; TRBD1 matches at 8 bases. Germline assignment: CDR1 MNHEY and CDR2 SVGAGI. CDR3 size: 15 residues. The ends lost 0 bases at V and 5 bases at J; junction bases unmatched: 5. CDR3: CASSYSRQGKTEAFF. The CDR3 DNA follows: TGTGCCAGCAGTTACTCGAGACAGGGGAAGACTGAAGCTTTCTTT.

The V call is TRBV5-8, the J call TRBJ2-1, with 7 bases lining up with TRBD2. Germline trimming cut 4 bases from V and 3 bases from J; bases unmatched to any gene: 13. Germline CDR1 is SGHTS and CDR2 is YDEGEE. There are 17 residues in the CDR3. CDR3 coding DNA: TGTGCCAGCAGCCCTCACCGCTGGGGGGGGTTCTACAATGAGCAGTTCTTC. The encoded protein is CASSPHRWGGFYNEQFF.

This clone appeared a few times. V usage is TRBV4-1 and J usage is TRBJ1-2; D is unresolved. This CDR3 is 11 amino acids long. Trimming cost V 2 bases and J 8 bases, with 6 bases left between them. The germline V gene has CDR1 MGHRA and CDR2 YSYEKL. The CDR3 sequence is CASSQFDGYTF. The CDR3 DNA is TGCGCCAGCAGCCAATTTGACGGCTACACCTTC.

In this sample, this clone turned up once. CDR3 in amino acids: CASSLAFSYNEQFF. For the CDR3, the DNA is TGTGCCAGCAGCCTGGCCTTCTCCTACAATGAGCAGTTCTTC. The gene calls are TRBV14 and TRBJ2-1; no firm D call. The CDR3 runs 14 residues. V dropped 4 bases and J dropped 0 bases, with 7 bases sitting between them. Germline assignment: CDR1 SGHDN and CDR2 FVKESK.

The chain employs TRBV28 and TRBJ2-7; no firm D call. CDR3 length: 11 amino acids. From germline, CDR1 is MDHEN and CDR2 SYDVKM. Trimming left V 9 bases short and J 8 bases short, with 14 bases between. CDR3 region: CASAEPTKQYF. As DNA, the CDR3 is TGTGCCAGTGCAGAGCCTACGAAGCAGTACTTC.

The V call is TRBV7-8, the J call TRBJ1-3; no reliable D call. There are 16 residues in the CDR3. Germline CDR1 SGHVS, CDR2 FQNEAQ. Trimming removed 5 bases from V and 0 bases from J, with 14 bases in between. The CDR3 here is CASSVSRESSGNTIYF. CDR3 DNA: TGTGCCAGCAGCGTGAGCCGGGAAAGCTCTGGAAACACCATATATTTT. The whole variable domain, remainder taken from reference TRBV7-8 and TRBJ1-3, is GAGVSQSPRYKVAKRGQDVALRCDPISGHVSLFWYQQALGQGPEFLTYFQNEAQLDKSGLPSDRFFAERPEGSVSTLKIQRTQQEDSAVYLCASSVSRESSGNTIYFGEGSWLTVV.

The CDR3 protein is CASSLDRAPRSDTQYF. For the CDR3, the DNA is TGTGCCAGCAGCTTAGATAGGGCCCCTCGGTCAGATACGCAGTATTTT. The rearrangement uses TRBV7-2 and TRBJ2-3; no clear D gene. The CDR3 is 16 amino acids. Trimming removed 1 base from V and 4 bases from J, with 15 bases in between. The germline V gene has CDR1 SGHTA and CDR2 FQGNSA.

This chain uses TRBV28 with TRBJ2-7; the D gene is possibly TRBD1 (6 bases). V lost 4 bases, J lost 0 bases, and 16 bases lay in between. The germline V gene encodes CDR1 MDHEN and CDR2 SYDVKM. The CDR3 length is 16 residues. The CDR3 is CASSSSGTQSSYEQYF. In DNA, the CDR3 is TGTGCCAGCAGTTCTTCCGGGACACAGAGCTCCTACGAGCAGTACTTC.

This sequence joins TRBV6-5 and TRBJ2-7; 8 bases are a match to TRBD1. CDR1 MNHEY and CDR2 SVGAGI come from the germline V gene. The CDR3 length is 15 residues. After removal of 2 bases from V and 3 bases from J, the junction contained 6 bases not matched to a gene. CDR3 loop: CASSYGPGGGYEQYF. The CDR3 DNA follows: TGTGCCAGCAGTTACGGGCCAGGGGGCGGCTACGAGCAGTACTTC.

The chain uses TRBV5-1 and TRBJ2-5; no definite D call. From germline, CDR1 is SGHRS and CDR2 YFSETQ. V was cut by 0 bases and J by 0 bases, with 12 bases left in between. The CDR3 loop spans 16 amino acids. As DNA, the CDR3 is TGCGCCAGCAGCTTGGAAAACACAGCGTACCAAGAGACCCAGTACTTC. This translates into CASSLENTAYQETQYF. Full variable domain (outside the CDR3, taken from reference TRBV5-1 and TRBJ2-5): KAGVTQTPRYLIKTRGQQVTLSCSPISGHRSVSWYQQTPGQGLQFLFEYFSETQRNKGNFPGRFSGRQFSNSRSEMNVSTLELGDSALYLCASSLENTAYQETQYFGPGTRLLVL.

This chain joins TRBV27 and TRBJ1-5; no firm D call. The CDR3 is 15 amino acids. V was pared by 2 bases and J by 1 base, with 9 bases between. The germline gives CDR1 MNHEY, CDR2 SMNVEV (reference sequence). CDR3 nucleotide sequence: TGTGCCAGCAGTTTAGGAGTTTTCAGCAATCAGCCCCAGCATTTT. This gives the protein CASSLGVFSNQPQHF.

The CDR3 DNA reads TGTGCCATCAGTGGACTAGCCTACAATGAGCAGTTCTTC. Amino acids: CAISGLAYNEQFF. V gene TRBV10-3 combines with J gene TRBJ2-1; tentative D call: TRBD2 (6 bases). Trimming shortened V by 4 bases and J by 2 bases, and 6 bases separated the two germline ends. The CDR3 totals 13 residues. Looked up from germline, CDR1 is ENHRY and CDR2 is SYGVKD.

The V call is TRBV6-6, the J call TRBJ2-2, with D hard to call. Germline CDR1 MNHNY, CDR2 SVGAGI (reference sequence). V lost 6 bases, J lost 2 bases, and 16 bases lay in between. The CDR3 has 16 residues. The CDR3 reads CASRTNILRNTGELFF. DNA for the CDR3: TGTGCCAGCAGAACCAACATCCTAAGAAACACCGGGGAGCTGTTTTTT.

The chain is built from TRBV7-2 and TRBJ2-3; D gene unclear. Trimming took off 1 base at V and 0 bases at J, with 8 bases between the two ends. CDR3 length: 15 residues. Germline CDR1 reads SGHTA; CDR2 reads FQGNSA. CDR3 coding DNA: TGTGCCAGCAGCTTAGTGAGCGTGAGCACAGATACGCAGTATTTT. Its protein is CASSLVSVSTDTQYF.

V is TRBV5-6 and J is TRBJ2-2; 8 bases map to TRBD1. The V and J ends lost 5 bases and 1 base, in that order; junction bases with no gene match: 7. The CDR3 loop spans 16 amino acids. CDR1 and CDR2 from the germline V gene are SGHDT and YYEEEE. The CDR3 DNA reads TGTGCCAGCAGTCTTTTCGACAGGGGGAACACCGGGGAGCTGTTTTTT. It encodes CASSLFDRGNTGELFF.